The source of this T cell receptor beta chain is a study of blood T cell repertoires in COVID-19. Study-level information: PBMCs, B-cell-depleted T cells, or T cells provided the cDNA or gDNA that made up the material.

The CDR3 contains 16 residues. J was trimmed by 1 base and V by 7 bases; bases with no gene match: 4. CDR1 and CDR2 from the germline V gene are SGHNT and YYREEE (reference sequence). The repertoire was sequenced with immunoSEQ multiplex PCR; TCRdb's copy has only in-frame clones and lacks some. The sample gives around 140,000 clones, 88% of which show up once; 1.8% is in the top ten. The gene calls are TRBV5-4 and TRBJ2-3; TRBD2 aligns across 15 bases. Sample: peripheral blood. The sequence was obtained from a man between 65 and 85 years old with acute or convalescent COVID-19. The CDR3 protein is CASHRTSGGGTDTQYF. The CDR3 DNA sequence: TGTGCCAGCCACCGGACTAGCGGGGGGGGCACAGATACGCAGTATTTT.